The 14 T cell receptor beta chains presented below share a single source sample, sequenced in a study of T cells after yellow fever vaccination. TCRdb analysed the 5' RACE reads with MiXCR anew, one entry per CDR3 protein. The sample lists 250,000 or so distinct CDR3 sequences, 3.6% seen once, with around 19% in the top ten. This specimen consisted of PBMCs, obtained 15 days after the yellow fever booster vaccination. The receptors shown here come from a man younger than 35 who received the YFV17D yellow fever vaccine.

This clonotype was counted many times. The chain links TRBV6-2 or TRBV6-3 to TRBJ1-4; TRBD1 aligns across 9 bases. V was clipped by 8 bases and J by 1 base; unmatched bases: 14. The CDR3 is 18 residues long. Germline V gene lookup returns CDR1 MNHEY and CDR2 SVGEGT. The CDR3 bases are TGTGCCAGCGGCCTCGTTTTGGGACAGGGAAGAACTAATGAAAAACTGTTTTTT. Protein sequence: CASGLVLGQGRTNEKLFF.

This clonotype was detected many times. DNA of the CDR3: TGTGCCAGCTTCTCCGTTTTGGGGGCGGCCACTGAAGCTTTCTTT. Protein sequence: CASFSVLGAATEAFF. The V call is TRBV27, the J call TRBJ1-1, with D possibly matching TRBD1 (6 bases). The CDR3 is 15 amino acids. In germline, CDR1 is MNHEY, CDR2 SMNVEV (reference sequence). V was cut by 8 bases and J by 4 bases, with 20 bases left in between.

This clonotype was observed many times. The rearrangement links TRBV9 to TRBJ1-2; 7 bases are a match to TRBD1. Unmatched junction bases numbered 4, after V lost 4 bases and J lost 7 bases. The germline V gene encodes CDR1 SGDLS and CDR2 YYNGEE. CDR3 length: 12 amino acids. CDR3 sequence (DNA): TGTGCCAGCAGCCGAGGGGGCTCTGGCTACACCTTC. As protein: CASSRGGSGYTF.

The chain combines TRBV12-2 with TRBJ1-4. TRBV12-2 is a pseudogene. The CDR3 is 16 residues long. CDR3 in amino acids: CASRLGPQATNEKLFF. In DNA, the CDR3 is TGTGCAAGTCGCTTAGGCCCTCAAGCAACTAATGAAAAACTGTTTTTT.

This clonotype showed up many times. The chain couples TRBV5-1 to TRBJ2-1; TRBD2 matches 14 bases. The CDR3 is made up of 17 amino acids. The germline gives CDR1 SGHRS, CDR2 YFSETQ. The J segment lost 9 bases and the V segment lost 4 bases, leaving 12 bases of the junction unmatched. The CDR3 DNA reads as TGCGCCAGCAGCCTACGCCCGACTAGCGGGGGGGCGTTTGAGCAGTTCTTC. It encodes CASSLRPTSGGAFEQFF.

In its sample, this clonotype was seen many times. The chain carries TRBV7-9 and TRBJ1-1; D remains unclear. This CDR3 is built from 13 residues. V was clipped by 1 base and J by 7 bases, with 10 bases between them. Germline V lookup: CDR1 SEHNR, CDR2 FQNEAQ (reference sequence). The CDR3 nucleotides are TGTGCCAGCAGCTTAGTATCTGGGGTTGAAGCTTTCTTT. It specifies CASSLVSGVEAFF.

This clonotype was found many times. This chain links TRBV2 with TRBJ2-7; tentative D call: TRBD2 (6 bases). The CDR3 sequence is 12 residues long. The ends were cut back, 5 bases at V and 9 bases at J, with 14 bases in the middle. Germline V gene sequence: CDR1 SNHLY, CDR2 FYNNEI. This CDR3 reads CASSLGLTGQYV. For the CDR3, the DNA is TGTGCCAGCAGTTTGGGACTTACGGGGCAGTACGTC.

Only a few counts were recorded for this clonotype. The chain carries TRBV23-1 and TRBJ2-7; TRBD1 agrees at 7 bases. TRBV23-1 qualifies as an ORF whose function is uncertain. The CDR3 length is 13 residues. With V trimmed by 4 bases and J by 6 bases, 6 bases remained unmatched. CDR3 nucleotides: TGCGCCAGCAGTCCAGGGGGTTGGACCGAGCAGTACGTC. It translates to CASSPGGWTEQYV.

In this sample, this clonotype turned up many times. The chain recombines TRBV9 with TRBJ2-3; D is unclear. Germline V gives CDR1 SGDLS, CDR2 YYNGEE. The CDR3 totals 15 residues. V lost 2 bases and J lost 3, with 13 bases in between. CDR3 sequence: CASSVMEGSTDTQYF. DNA of the CDR3: TGTGCCAGCAGCGTGATGGAAGGATCGACAGATACGCAGTATTTT.

Worth noting for this clonotype: Given a much more abundant clone one base away, this may be a read error. The chain employs TRBV10-3 and TRBJ1-4; 7 bases match TRBD1. The CDR3 spans 12 residues. The germline V gene has CDR1 ENHRY and CDR2 SYGVKD. The CDR3 DNA sequence: TGTTCCATCACAGGGGAGGGCCCCCCGTTGTTTTTT. This translates into CSITGEGPPLFF.

This clonotype appeared many times. The chain links TRBV7-9 to TRBJ2-7; D gene unclear. The CDR3 consists of 13 residues. With 3 bases removed from V and 5 bases from J, the gap between germline ends came to 11 bases. Germline CDR1 is SEHNR and CDR2 is FQNEAQ (reference sequence). CDR3 residues: CASSFGPSDEQYF. In DNA form, the CDR3 reads TGTGCCAGCAGCTTTGGTCCGAGCGACGAGCAGTACTTC.

In its sample, this clonotype was seen many times. The rearrangement joins TRBV10-3 to TRBJ2-1; D is unresolved. V was trimmed by 11 bases and J by 7 bases, leaving 12 bases between them. The CDR3 covers 11 residues. Germline V lookup: CDR1 ENHRY, CDR2 SYGVKD. CDR3 sequence (DNA): TGTGCCGCCTTTCGAGGTAATGAGCAGTTCTTC. It encodes CAAFRGNEQFF.

CDR3: CASSLAPEETQYF. The CDR3 DNA follows: TGCGCCAGCAGCTTGGCCCCCGAGGAGACCCAGTACTTC. This rearrangement joins TRBV5-1 to TRBJ2-5; D unresolved. Trimming took off 0 bases at V and 5 bases at J, with 8 bases between the two ends. CDR3 length: 13 amino acids. CDR1 is SGHRS and CDR2 is YFSETQ in the germline V gene.

This clonotype has just a few counts. The genes are TRBV12-3 or TRBV12-4 and TRBJ2-3; 12 bases match TRBD2. Losses at the gene ends were 5 bases for V and 3 bases for J; bases not matched to a gene: 6. The CDR3 has 16 residues. The CDR3 coding sequence is TGTGCCAGCAGTCCGCTAGCGGGGGGGGGGACAGATACGCAGTATTTT. Protein product: CASSPLAGGGTDTQYF.